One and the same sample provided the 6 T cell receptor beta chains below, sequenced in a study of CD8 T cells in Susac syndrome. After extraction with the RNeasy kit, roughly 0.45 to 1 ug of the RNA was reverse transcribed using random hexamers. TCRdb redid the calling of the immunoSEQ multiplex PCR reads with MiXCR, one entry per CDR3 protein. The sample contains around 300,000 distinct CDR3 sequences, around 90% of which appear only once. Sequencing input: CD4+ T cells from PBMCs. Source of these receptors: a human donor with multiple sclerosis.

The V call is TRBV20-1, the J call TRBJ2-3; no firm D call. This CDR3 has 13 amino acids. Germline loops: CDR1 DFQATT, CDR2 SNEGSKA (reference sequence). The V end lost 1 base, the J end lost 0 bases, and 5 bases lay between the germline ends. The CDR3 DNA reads TGCAGTGCTAGAGCGGGTAGCACAGATACGCAGTATTTT. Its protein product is CSARAGSTDTQYF.

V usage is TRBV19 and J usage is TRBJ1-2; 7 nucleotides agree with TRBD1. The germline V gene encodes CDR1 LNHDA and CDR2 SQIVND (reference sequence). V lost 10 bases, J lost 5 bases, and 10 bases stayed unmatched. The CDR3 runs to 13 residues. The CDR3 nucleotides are TGTGCCACTCGGACAGGACGGTCATATGGCTACACCTTC. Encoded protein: CATRTGRSYGYTF.

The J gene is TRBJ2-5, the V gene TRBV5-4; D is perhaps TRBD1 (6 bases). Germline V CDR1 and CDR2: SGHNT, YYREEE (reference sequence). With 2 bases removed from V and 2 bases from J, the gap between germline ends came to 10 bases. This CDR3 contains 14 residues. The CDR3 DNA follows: TGTGCCAGCAGCTTTACAGGGACACAAGAGACCCAGTACTTC. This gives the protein CASSFTGTQETQYF.

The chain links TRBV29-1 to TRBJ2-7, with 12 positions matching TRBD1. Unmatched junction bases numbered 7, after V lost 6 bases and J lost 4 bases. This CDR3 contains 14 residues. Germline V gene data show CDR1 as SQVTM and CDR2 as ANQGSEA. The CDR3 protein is CSVGTGGNLYEQYF. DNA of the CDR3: TGCAGCGTGGGGACAGGGGGCAATTTGTACGAGCAGTACTTC.

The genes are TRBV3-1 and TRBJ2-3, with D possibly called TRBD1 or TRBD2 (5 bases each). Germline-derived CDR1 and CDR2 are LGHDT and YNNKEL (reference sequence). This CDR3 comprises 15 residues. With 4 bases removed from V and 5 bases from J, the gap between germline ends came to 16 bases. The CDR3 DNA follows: TGTGCCAGCAGCCCGACGGGGCCTTGGGTAGATACGCAGTATTTT. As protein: CASSPTGPWVDTQYF.

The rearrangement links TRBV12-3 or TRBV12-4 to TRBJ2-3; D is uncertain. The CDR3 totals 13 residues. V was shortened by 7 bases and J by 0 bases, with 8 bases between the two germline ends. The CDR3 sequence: CASNPTSTDTQYF. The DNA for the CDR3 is TGTGCCAGCAACCCGACTAGCACAGATACGCAGTATTTT.